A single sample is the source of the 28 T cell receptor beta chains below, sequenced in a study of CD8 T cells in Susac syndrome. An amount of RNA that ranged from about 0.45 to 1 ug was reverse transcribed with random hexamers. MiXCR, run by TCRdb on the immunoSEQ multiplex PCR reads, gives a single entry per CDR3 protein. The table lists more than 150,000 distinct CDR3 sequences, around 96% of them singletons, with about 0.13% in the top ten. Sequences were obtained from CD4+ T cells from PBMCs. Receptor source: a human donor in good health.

As DNA, the CDR3 is TGTGCCAGCAGCCAAGAGAGACAGCCTACCTACGAGCAGTACTTC. Translated: CASSQERQPTYEQYF. The chain combines TRBV3-1 with TRBJ2-7, with a tentative D call TRBD1 (5 bases). V was trimmed by 0 bases and J by 2 bases, leaving 11 bases between them. The CDR3 consists of 15 residues. Germline lookup yields CDR1 LGHDT and CDR2 YNNKEL (reference sequence).

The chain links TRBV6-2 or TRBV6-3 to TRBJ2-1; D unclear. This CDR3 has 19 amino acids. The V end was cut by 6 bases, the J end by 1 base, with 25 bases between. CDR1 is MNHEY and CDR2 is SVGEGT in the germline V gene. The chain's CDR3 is CASRGPRTTRQISYNEQFF. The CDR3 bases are TGTGCCAGCAGGGGTCCCCGCACAACCCGACAAATATCCTACAATGAGCAGTTCTTC.

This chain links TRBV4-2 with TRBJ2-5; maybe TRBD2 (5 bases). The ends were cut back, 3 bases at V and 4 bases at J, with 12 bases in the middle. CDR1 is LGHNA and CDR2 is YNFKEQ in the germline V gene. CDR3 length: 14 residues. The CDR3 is CASSHGSEGETQYF. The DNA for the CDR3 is TGTGCCAGCAGCCACGGTAGCGAAGGAGAGACCCAGTACTTC.

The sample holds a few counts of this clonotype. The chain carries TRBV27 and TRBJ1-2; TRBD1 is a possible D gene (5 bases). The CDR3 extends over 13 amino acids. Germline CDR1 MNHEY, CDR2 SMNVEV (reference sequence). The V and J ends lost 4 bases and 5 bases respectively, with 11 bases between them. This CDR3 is CASSSQGGYGYTF. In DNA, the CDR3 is TGTGCCAGCAGTTCCCAGGGAGGTTATGGCTACACCTTC.

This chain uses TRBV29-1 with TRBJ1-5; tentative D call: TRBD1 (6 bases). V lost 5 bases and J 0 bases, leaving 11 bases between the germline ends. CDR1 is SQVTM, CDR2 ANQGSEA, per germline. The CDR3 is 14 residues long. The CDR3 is CSVLTGFSNQPQHF. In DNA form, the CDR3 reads TGCAGCGTTTTGACAGGCTTTAGCAATCAGCCCCAGCATTTT.

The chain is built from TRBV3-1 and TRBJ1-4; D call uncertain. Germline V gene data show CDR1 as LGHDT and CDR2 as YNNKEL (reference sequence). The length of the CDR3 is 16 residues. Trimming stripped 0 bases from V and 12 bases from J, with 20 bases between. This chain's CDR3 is CASSQEPGRVGEELFF. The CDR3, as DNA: TGTGCCAGCAGCCAAGAACCAGGAAGGGTCGGTGAGGAACTGTTTTTT.

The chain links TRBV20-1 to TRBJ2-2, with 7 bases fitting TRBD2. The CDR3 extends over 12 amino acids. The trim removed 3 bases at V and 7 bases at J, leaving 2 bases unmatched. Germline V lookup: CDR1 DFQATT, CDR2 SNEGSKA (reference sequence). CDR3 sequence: CSASLAGGELFF. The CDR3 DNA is TGCAGTGCTAGTTTAGCGGGCGGGGAGCTGTTTTTT.

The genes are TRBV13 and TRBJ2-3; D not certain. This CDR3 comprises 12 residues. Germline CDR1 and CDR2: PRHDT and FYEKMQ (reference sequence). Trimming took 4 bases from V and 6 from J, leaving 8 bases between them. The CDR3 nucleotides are TGTGCCAGCAGCTCCAGCCTGGATACGCAGTATTTT. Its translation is CASSSSLDTQYF.

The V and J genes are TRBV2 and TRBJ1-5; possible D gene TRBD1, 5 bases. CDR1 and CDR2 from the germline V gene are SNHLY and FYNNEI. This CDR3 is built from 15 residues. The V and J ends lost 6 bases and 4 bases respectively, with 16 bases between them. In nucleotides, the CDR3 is TGTGCCAGCAGCACACGCCAGGGACGGAATCAGCCCCAGCATTTT. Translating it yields CASSTRQGRNQPQHF. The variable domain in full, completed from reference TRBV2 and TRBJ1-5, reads EPEVTQTPSHQVTQMGQEVILRCVPISNHLYFYWYRQILGQKVEFLVSFYNNEISEKSEIFDDQFSVERPDGSNFTLKIRSTKLEDSAMYFCASSTRQGRNQPQHFGDGTRLSIL.

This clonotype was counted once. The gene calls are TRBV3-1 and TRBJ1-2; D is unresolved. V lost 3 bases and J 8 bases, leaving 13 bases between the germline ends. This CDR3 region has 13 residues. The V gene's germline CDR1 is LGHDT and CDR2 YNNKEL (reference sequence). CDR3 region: CASSQGRAVGYTF. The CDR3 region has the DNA TGTGCCAGCAGCCAGGGAAGGGCTGTGGGCTACACCTTC.

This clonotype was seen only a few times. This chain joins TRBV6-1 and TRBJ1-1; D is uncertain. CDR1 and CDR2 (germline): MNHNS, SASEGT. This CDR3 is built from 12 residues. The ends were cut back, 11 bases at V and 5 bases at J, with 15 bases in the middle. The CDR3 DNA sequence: TGTGCCTCAAACGACGCCAGGACTGAAGCTTTCTTT. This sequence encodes CASNDARTEAFF.

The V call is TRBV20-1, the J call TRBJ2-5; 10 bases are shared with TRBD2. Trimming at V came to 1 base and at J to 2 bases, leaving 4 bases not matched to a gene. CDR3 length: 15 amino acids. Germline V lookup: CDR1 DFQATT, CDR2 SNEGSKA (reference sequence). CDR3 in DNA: TGCAGTGCTAGAGTTCCTAGCGGGGGACAAGAGACCCAGTACTTC. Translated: CSARVPSGGQETQYF.

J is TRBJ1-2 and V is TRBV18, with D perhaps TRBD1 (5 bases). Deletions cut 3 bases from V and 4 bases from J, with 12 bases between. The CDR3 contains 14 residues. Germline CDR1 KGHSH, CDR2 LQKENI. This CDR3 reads CASSPAGTAYGYTF. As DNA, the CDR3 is TGTGCCAGCTCACCCGCCGGGACCGCCTATGGCTACACCTTC.

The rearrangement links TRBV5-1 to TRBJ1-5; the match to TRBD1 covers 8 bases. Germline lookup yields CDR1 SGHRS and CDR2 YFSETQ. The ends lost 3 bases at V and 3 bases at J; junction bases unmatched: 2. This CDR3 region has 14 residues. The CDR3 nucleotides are TGCGCCAGCAGCTCGACAGGGGACAATCAGCCCCAGCATTTT. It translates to CASSSTGDNQPQHF.

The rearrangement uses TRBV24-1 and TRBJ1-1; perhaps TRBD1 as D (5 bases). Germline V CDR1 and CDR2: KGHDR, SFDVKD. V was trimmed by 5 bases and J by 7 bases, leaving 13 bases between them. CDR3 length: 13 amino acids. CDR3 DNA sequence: TGTGCCACCAGTGCCCGAAGGGGTGATGAAGCTTTCTTT. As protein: CATSARRGDEAFF.

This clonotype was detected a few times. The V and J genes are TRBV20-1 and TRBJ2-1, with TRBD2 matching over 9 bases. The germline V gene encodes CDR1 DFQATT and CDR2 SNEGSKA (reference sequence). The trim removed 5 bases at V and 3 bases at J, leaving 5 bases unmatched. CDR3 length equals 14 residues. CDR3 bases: TGCAGTGCTTCCCTAGCGGGGAGCTACAATGAGCAGTTCTTC. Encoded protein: CSASLAGSYNEQFF.

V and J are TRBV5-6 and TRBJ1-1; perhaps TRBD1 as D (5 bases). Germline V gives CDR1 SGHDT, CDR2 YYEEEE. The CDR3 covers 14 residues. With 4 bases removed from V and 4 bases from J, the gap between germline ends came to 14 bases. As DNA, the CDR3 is TGTGCCAGCAGCAGTAACAGGAGGAGCACTGAAGCTTTCTTT. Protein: CASSSNRRSTEAFF.

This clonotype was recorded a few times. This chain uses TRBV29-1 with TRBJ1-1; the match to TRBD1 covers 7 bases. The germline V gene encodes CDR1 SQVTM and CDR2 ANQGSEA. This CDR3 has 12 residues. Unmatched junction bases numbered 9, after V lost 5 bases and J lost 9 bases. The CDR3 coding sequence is TGCAGCGTTCCACCGACACAGGGGAAAGCTTTCTTT. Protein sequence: CSVPPTQGKAFF. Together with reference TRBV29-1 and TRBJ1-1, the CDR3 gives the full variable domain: SAVISQKPSRDICQRGTSLTIQCQVDSQVTMMFWYRQQPGQSLTLIATANQGSEATYESGFVIDKFPISRPNLTFSTLTVSNMSPEDSSIYLCSVPPTQGKAFFGQGTRLTVV.

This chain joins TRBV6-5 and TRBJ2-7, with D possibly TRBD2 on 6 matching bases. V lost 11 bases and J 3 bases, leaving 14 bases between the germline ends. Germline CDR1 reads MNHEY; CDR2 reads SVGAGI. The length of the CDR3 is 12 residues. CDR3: CAVRDSVYEQYF. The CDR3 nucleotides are TGTGCCGTTCGGGACTCTGTCTACGAGCAGTACTTC.

The CDR3 spells CASSSADRVDGYTF. In nucleotides, the CDR3 is TGTGCCAGCAGTTCCGCGGACAGGGTAGATGGCTACACCTTC. The rearrangement uses TRBV6-5 and TRBJ1-2, with TRBD1 identical over 8 bases. The junction had 7 bases not matched to a gene; V was cut back by 4 bases and J by 6 bases. The CDR3 is made up of 14 amino acids. CDR1 MNHEY and CDR2 SVGAGI come from the germline V gene.

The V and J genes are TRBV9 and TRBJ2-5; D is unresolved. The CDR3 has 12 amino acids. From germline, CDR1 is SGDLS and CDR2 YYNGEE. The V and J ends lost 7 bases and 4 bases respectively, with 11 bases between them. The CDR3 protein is CASGFGGETQYF. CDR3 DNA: TGTGCCAGCGGGTTTGGCGGAGAGACCCAGTACTTC.

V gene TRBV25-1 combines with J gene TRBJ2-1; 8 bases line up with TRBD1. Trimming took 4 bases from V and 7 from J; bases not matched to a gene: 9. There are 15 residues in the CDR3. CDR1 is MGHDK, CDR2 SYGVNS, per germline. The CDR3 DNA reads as TGTGCCAGCAGTGGGGCCAGGGGGCTCTTTAATGAGCAGTTCTTC. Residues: CASSGARGLFNEQFF.

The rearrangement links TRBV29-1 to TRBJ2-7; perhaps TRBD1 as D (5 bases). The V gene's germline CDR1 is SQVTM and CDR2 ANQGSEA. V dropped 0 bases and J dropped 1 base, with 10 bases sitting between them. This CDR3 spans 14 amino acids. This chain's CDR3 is CSVEDRVGSYEQYF. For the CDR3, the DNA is TGCAGCGTTGAAGACAGGGTGGGGTCCTACGAGCAGTACTTC.

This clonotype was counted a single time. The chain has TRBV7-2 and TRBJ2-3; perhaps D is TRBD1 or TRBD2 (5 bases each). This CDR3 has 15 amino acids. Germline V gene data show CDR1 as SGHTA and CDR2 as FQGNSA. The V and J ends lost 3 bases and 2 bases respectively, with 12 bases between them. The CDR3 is CASSFNGAVTDTQYF. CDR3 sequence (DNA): TGTGCCAGCAGCTTTAACGGGGCTGTCACAGATACGCAGTATTTT.

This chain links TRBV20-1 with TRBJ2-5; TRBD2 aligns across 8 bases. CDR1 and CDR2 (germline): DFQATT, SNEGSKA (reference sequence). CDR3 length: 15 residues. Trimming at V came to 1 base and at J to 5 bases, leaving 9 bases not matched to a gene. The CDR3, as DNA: TGCAGTGCTAGAGTCGGGGGACTAGTAGTGGAGACCCAGTACTTC. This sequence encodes CSARVGGLVVETQYF.

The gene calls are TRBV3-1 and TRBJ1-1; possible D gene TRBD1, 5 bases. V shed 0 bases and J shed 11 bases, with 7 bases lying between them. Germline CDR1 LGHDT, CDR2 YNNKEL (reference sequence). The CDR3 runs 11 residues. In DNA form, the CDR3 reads TGTGCCAGCAGCCAAGAGGGGCGCGCTTTCTTT. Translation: CASSQEGRAFF. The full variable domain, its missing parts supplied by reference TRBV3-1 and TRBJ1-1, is DTAVSQTPKYLVTQMGNDKSIKCEQNLGHDTMYWYKQDSKKFLKIMFSYNNKELIINETVPNRFSPKSPDKAHLNLHINSLELGDSAVYFCASSQEGRAFFGQGTRLTVV.

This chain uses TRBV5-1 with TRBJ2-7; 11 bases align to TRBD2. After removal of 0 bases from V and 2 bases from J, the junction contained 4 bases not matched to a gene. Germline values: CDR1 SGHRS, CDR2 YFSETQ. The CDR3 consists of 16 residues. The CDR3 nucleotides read TGCGCCAGCAGCTTGGGAAGTAGCGGGGGGGCCTACGAGCAGTACTTC. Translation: CASSLGSSGGAYEQYF.

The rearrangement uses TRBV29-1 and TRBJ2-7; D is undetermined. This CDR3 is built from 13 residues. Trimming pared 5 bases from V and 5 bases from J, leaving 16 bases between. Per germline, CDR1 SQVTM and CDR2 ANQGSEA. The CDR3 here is CSVRGRASDEQYF. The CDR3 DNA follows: TGCAGCGTTCGAGGTCGGGCGTCGGACGAGCAGTACTTC.